These 10 T cell receptor beta chains share one sample of origin, sequenced in a study of shared clonotypes between healthy human individuals. Sequenced by immunoSEQ multiplex PCR; TCRdb stores in-frame clones only, minus some. Found here are more than 900,000 clones, roughly 74% of them singletons; the top ten hold 0.55% to 0.7%. The sequencing input was memory CD4+ T cells from PBMCs. Subset given: CD45RA-negative fraction. The receptors originated from a man aged 18 to 30 in good health. Some clones in this sample may be carry-over from other donors' samples.

This chain uses TRBV7-2 with TRBJ2-5, with D tentatively TRBD2 (7 bases). V was shortened by 5 bases and J by 5 bases, with 21 bases between the two germline ends. The CDR3 extends over 16 amino acids. Germline CDR1 reads SGHTA; CDR2 reads FQGNSA. DNA of the CDR3: TGTGCCAGCAGCCAGGGAGGGGGGCGCTTTCGGGAGACCCAGTACTTC. It specifies CASSQGGGRFRETQYF.

About this clone: The same CDR3 can be traced to other DNA sequences in this sample. The chain combines TRBV28 with TRBJ1-4, with no clear D. This CDR3 has 12 amino acids. V was cut by 5 bases and J by 4 bases, with 5 bases left in between. Germline values: CDR1 MDHEN, CDR2 SYDVKM. Written as DNA, the CDR3 is TGTGCCAGCAGTCCTCATAATGAAAAACTGTTTTTT. This codes for CASSPHNEKLFF.

This chain links TRBV29-1 with TRBJ1-2; D is possibly TRBD1 (5 bases). The ends were cut back, 3 bases at V and 7 bases at J, with 15 bases in the middle. CDR3 length: 13 amino acids. In germline, CDR1 is SQVTM, CDR2 ANQGSEA. The CDR3 region has the DNA TGCAGCGTTGATGACCTGGGGGGGTCTGGCTACACCTTC. Protein product: CSVDDLGGSGYTF. Looking up the rest from reference TRBV29-1 and TRBJ1-2 gives the full variable domain: SAVISQKPSRDICQRGTSLTIQCQVDSQVTMMFWYRQQPGQSLTLIATANQGSEATYESGFVIDKFPISRPNLTFSTLTVSNMSPEDSSIYLCSVDDLGGSGYTFGSGTRLTVV.

V gene TRBV27 combines with J gene TRBJ1-1; unclear D gene. CDR1 is MNHEY and CDR2 is SMNVEV in the germline V gene (reference sequence). CDR3 size: 13 residues. Trimming stripped 9 bases from V and 1 base from J, with 12 bases between. CDR3 nucleotides: TGTGCCAGTCGGCTATCCAGGAACACTGAAGCTTTCTTT. Protein sequence: CASRLSRNTEAFF.

In this sample, this clone turned up once. The V call is TRBV6-5, the J call TRBJ2-7; D gene unclear. V lost 5 bases, J lost 3 bases, and 11 bases lay in between. The CDR3 consists of 13 residues. CDR1 and CDR2 from the germline V gene are MNHEY and SVGAGI. DNA for the CDR3: TGTGCCAGCAGTGAGGCGCCCTTCTACGAGCAGTACTTC. This translates into CASSEAPFYEQYF.

The V call is TRBV4-2, the J call TRBJ1-2; no clear D gene. Germline V gives CDR1 LGHNA, CDR2 YNFKEQ. There are 15 residues in the CDR3. V dropped 1 base and J dropped 6 bases, with 15 bases sitting between them. CDR3 nucleotide sequence: TGTGCCAGCAGCCAAGTCGGCCTGGGAGGAGATGGCTACACCTTC. It specifies CASSQVGLGGDGYTF.

The sample holds many counts of this clone. The chain carries TRBV18 and TRBJ1-3; 12 bases map to TRBD1. The junction had 4 bases not matched to a gene; V was cut back by 6 bases and J by 1 base. Per the germline V gene, CDR1 is KGHSH and CDR2 is LQKENI. The CDR3 is 16 amino acids. The chain's CDR3 is CASSPGQGASGNTIYF. In nucleotides, the CDR3 is TGTGCCAGCTCCCCGGGACAGGGGGCTTCTGGAAACACCATATATTTT.

This clone was detected ten times or more. The J gene is TRBJ2-2, the V gene TRBV5-1; D is undetermined. Trimming pared 2 bases from V and 0 bases from J, leaving 11 bases between. Germline V gene lookup returns CDR1 SGHRS and CDR2 YFSETQ. CDR3 size: 16 residues. The CDR3 reads CASSFVGGSNTGELFF. CDR3 DNA sequence: TGCGCCAGCAGCTTTGTGGGCGGCTCGAACACCGGGGAGCTGTTTTTT.

The count of this clone is one. The rearrangement links TRBV9 to TRBJ2-5, with D possibly matching TRBD2 (5 bases). V was trimmed by 0 bases and J by 5 bases, leaving 14 bases between them. Germline V lookup: CDR1 SGDLS, CDR2 YYNGEE. The CDR3 spans 15 residues. Written as DNA, the CDR3 is TGTGCCAGCAGCGTAGCCCCGGGGTCGGGGGAGACCCAGTACTTC. Translating it yields CASSVAPGSGETQYF.

This clone was found once. This chain uses TRBV19 with TRBJ2-1; D perhaps matches TRBD2 (6 bases). The ends were cut back, 5 bases at V and 6 bases at J, with 14 bases in the middle. The CDR3 is 14 residues long. Per germline, CDR1 LNHDA and CDR2 SQIVND (reference sequence). This CDR3 reads CASSRSGEGNEQFF. As DNA, the CDR3 is TGTGCCAGTAGTCGATCGGGAGAGGGCAATGAGCAGTTCTTC.